Below are 13 T cell receptor beta chains sequenced from a single sample in a study of cytomegalovirus exposure and HLA in healthy donors. With 60 Vbeta and 13 Jbeta primers, the PCR was carried out. Sequencing was performed with immunoSEQ multiplex PCR; in TCRdb, only in-frame clones are kept and a portion is missing. The data contain 80,000 to 100,000 clones, roughly 81% of them singletons. The source material was PBMCs. The origin of the receptors is a man aged 40-49 years in good health and CMV-seronegative.

As concerns this clone: The sample carries other DNA sequences with the same CDR3. The genes are TRBV18 and TRBJ1-1; TRBD1 is a possible D gene (5 bases). V was shortened by 2 bases and J by 7 bases, with 11 bases between the two germline ends. The CDR3 has 13 residues. The germline V gene has CDR1 KGHSH and CDR2 LQKENI. The CDR3 DNA reads TGTGCCAGCTCACCATCGGACACCCGTGAAGCTTTCTTT. Translating it yields CASSPSDTREAFF.

The genes are TRBV4-1 and TRBJ2-2; 8 nucleotides align to TRBD1. CDR3 size: 16 residues. Trimming removed 8 bases from V and 4 bases from J; junction bases left unmatched: 12. CDR1 and CDR2 from the germline V gene are MGHRA and YSYEKL. For the CDR3, the DNA is TGCGCCAGCTCTATATCCGGGACAGGTTTCACCGGGGAGCTGTTTTTT. This sequence encodes CASSISGTGFTGELFF.

The chain combines TRBV6-5 with TRBJ2-5, with D perhaps matching TRBD2 (5 bases). Germline V lookup: CDR1 MNHEY, CDR2 SVGAGI. Between the trimmed V and J ends, which lost 5 bases and 2 bases, there was a span of 6 bases. The CDR3 loop spans 12 amino acids. CDR3 amino acids: CASSRGQETQYF. The CDR3, as DNA: TGTGCCAGCAGTCGGGGACAAGAGACCCAGTACTTC.

The V and J genes are TRBV12-5 and TRBJ1-5; D is uncertain. V lost 7 bases and J lost 0, with 4 bases in between. The V gene's germline CDR1 is LGHNT and CDR2 FRNRAP. The CDR3 totals 12 residues. CDR3 bases: TGTGCTAGTGCCGTTAGCAATCAGCCCCAGCATTTT. Protein product: CASAVSNQPQHF. Filled out from reference TRBV12-5 and TRBJ1-5, the complete variable domain reads DARVTQTPRHKVTEMGQEVTMRCQPILGHNTVFWYRQTMMQGLELLAYFRNRAPLDDSGMPKDRFSAEMPDATLATLKIQPSEPRDSAVYFCASAVSNQPQHFGDGTRLSIL.

V is TRBV18 and J is TRBJ2-7; tentatively, D is TRBD1 (6 bases). Per germline, CDR1 KGHSH and CDR2 LQKENI. V was pared by 4 bases and J by 2 bases, with 9 bases between. CDR3 length: 13 residues. The CDR3 bases are TGTGCCAGCTCACGGGGGCGCACCTACGAGCAGTACTTC. Amino acid sequence: CASSRGRTYEQYF.

J is TRBJ2-2 and V is TRBV5-6, with D possibly matching TRBD1 (6 bases). This CDR3 comprises 16 residues. The germline V gene has CDR1 SGHDT and CDR2 YYEEEE. Trimming shortened V by 1 base and J by 7 bases, and 17 bases separated the two germline ends. CDR3 sequence (DNA): TGTGCCAGCAGCTTGCAGTCCCAGGGGCGGGTCGGGGAGCTGTTTTTT. It translates to CASSLQSQGRVGELFF.

This clone was observed once. The V call is TRBV7-2, the J call TRBJ1-2, with 7 positions matching TRBD1. Germline V gene sequence: CDR1 SGHTA, CDR2 FQGNSA. Trimming removed 6 bases from V and 7 bases from J; junction bases left unmatched: 2. CDR3 size: 11 residues. CDR3 loop: CASRTGTGYTF. The CDR3 DNA follows: TGTGCCAGCAGGACAGGGACTGGCTACACCTTC.

V gene TRBV18 combines with J gene TRBJ2-2; tentative D call: TRBD1 (5 bases). The V gene lost 0 bases and the J gene lost 7 bases, with 15 bases spanning the gap. The germline gives CDR1 KGHSH, CDR2 LQKENI. The CDR3 is 16 amino acids. CDR3 sequence: CASSPPARQSYGELFF. CDR3 coding DNA: TGTGCCAGCTCACCACCGGCCCGACAGTCTTACGGGGAGCTGTTTTTT.

This clone came up once. The rearrangement uses TRBV5-1 and TRBJ2-1, with 15 positions matching TRBD2. The trim removed 0 bases at V and 7 bases at J, leaving 2 bases unmatched. The CDR3 is made up of 16 amino acids. In germline, CDR1 is SGHRS, CDR2 YFSETQ. CDR3: CASSLAGTSGGNEQFF. CDR3 bases: TGCGCCAGCAGCTTGGCTGGGACTAGCGGGGGGAATGAGCAGTTCTTC.

This rearrangement joins TRBV2 to TRBJ2-1; 15 bases agree with TRBD2. CDR3 size: 15 residues. V was clipped by 6 bases and J by 6 bases; unmatched bases: 3. The V gene's germline CDR1 is SNHLY and CDR2 FYNNEI. The CDR3 spells CASRAGLAGGNEQFF. The DNA for the CDR3 is TGTGCCAGCAGAGCGGGACTAGCGGGGGGCAATGAGCAGTTCTTC. Drawing the rest from reference TRBV2 and TRBJ2-1, the complete variable domain is EPEVTQTPSHQVTQMGQEVILRCVPISNHLYFYWYRQILGQKVEFLVSFYNNEISEKSEIFDDQFSVERPDGSNFTLKIRSTKLEDSAMYFCASRAGLAGGNEQFFGPGTRLTVL.

The chain combines TRBV30 with TRBJ2-3; TRBD2 might be the D (6 bases). CDR1 is GTSNPN, CDR2 SVGIG, per germline (reference sequence). The CDR3 is 11 residues long. V lost 6 bases and J lost 8, with 12 bases in between. The CDR3 DNA reads as TGTGCCTGCTGGGGGGATAGTACGCAGTATTTT. This sequence encodes CACWGDSTQYF.

The chain employs TRBV4-1 and TRBJ2-1; 13 bases align to TRBD2. V shed 4 bases and J 1 base; nucleotides not matched to a gene: 4. Germline V gene data show CDR1 as MGHRA and CDR2 as YSYEKL. CDR3 length: 17 amino acids. CDR3: CASSLRTSGGSYNEQFF. CDR3 coding DNA: TGCGCCAGCAGCCTCCGGACTAGCGGGGGTTCCTACAATGAGCAGTTCTTC.

The chain uses TRBV6-6 and TRBJ1-4; 9 nucleotides line up with TRBD1. Trimming cost V 4 bases and J 6 bases; bases outside gene matches: 3. The CDR3 extends over 14 amino acids. Germline CDR1 MNHNY, CDR2 SVGAGI (reference sequence). The CDR3, as DNA: TGTGCCAGCAGTTCCGGGACAGGGTATGAAAAACTGTTTTTT. Translated: CASSSGTGYEKLFF.